The clone carrying this TCR beta chain was picked up a small number of times. Its antigen is unknown. Libraries of TCR beta came from quantitative 5'-RACE with molecular barcodes. TCRdb analysed the 5' RACE reads with MiXCR anew, one entry per CDR3 protein. The sample yields just under 350,000 distinct CDR3 sequences, roughly 14% seen once. The germline V gene encodes CDR1 LGHDT and CDR2 YNNKEL (reference sequence). The CDR3 contains 14 residues. The germline V and J ends were trimmed by 1 base and 6 bases, with 11 bases remaining between them. The sample originates from a study of CD8 T cells in ankylosing spondylitis. Whole-study results and caveats: It appeared that ankylosing spondylitis blood was characterized by a TCR beta motif of seven or eight highly homologous variants. Disease-linked clones proved CD8+ and comparatively uncommon in peripheral blood. Disease-linked clones were reportedly significantly enriched in matched ankylosing spondylitis synovial fluid.

This receptor was taken from a male donor with ankylosing spondylitis or in good health (not recorded which). The sequenced sample consisted of blood, either unsorted or a sorted T cell fraction (not recorded which). This chain connects TRBV3-1 to TRBJ2-3; D ambiguous. The CDR3 is CASSQGVAADTQYF. The CDR3 region has the DNA TGTGCCAGCAGCCAAGGCGTCGCGGCGGATACGCAGTATTTT.